The clone carrying this TCR beta chain occurred a few times. The target antigen is unknown. The PCR contained 60 Vbeta and 13 Jbeta primers. Profiled with immunoSEQ multiplex PCR; TCRdb holds only in-frame clones, not every one. The sample lists approximately 130,000 clones; about 80% were seen once. The record originates from a study of cytomegalovirus exposure and HLA in healthy donors. Study-wide findings and caveats: The number of N-insertions in an Asian-associated ancestry cluster was reportedly below the approximately 700-donor mean in a later analysis. It was only CMV serostatus that was available as immune exposure information. Clonal expansion was found to be greater in HLA-associated TCR beta chains than in equally common others in a later analysis. Of the V segments, some could not be distinguished, including TRBV6-2 and TRBV6-3, and were excluded.

V lost 5 bases and J lost 0, with 13 bases in between. The CDR3 is 15 amino acids. Germline V gives CDR1 SGHAT, CDR2 FQNNGV. The receptor comes from a man aged 45 to 65 in good health and CMV-seronegative. The genes are TRBV11-2 and TRBJ1-1; D remains unclear. The sequenced sample was PBMCs. Here the CDR3 reads CASSPRTVMNTEAFF. The CDR3 DNA sequence: TGTGCCAGCAGCCCGAGAACAGTCATGAACACTGAAGCTTTCTTT.